The rows below give T cell receptor beta chains drawn from one sample of a study of blood T cell repertoires in COVID-19. Using immunoSEQ multiplex PCR, the repertoire was profiled, and TCRdb retains in-frame clones only, with some absent. This table holds 15,000 or so clones, almost 90% found once. The material sequenced was peripheral blood. These receptors were taken from a human donor in a cohort sampled during active COVID-19. CDR3s include the opening cysteine and the closing phenylalanine or tryptophan. D genes are given only for firm matches. Clone size is given for some rows only: seen once, a few or many times, or a class if the clone is expanded.

cdr3_nt | cdr3_aa | v_call | d_call | clone_size | j_call
TGTGCCAGCAGCCCGGGGGAGGGCAGCACAGATACGCAGTATTTT | CASSPGEGSTDTQYF | TRBV11-3 | TRBD2 | - | TRBJ2-3
TGCGCCAGCAGGGGACAGGGGATGAACACTGAAGCTTTCTTT | CASRGQGMNTEAFF | TRBV10-2 | TRBD1 | - | TRBJ1-1
TGTGCCAGCAGTCGGGACAGCTCCTACGAGCAGTACTTC | CASSRDSSYEQYF | TRBV7-9 | TRBD1 | - | TRBJ2-7
TGTGCCAGCAGCGTTACCTCCGGGACAGGGGGGGAGACCCAGTACTTC | CASSVTSGTGGETQYF | TRBV9 | TRBD1 | - | TRBJ2-5
TGCGCCAGCAGCTTGCAGGGGCTTATGAACACTGAAGCTTTCTTT | CASSLQGLMNTEAFF | TRBV5-1 | - | - | TRBJ1-1
TGTGCCAGCAGCCCCTCGACAGTGCGAAACTATGGCTACACCTTC | CASSPSTVRNYGYTF | TRBV7-2 | - | - | TRBJ1-2
TGCGCCAGCAGCCAAGATCCGCCAGGTTCCACTGGAAACACCATATATTTT | CASSQDPPGSTGNTIYF | TRBV4-1 | - | few | TRBJ1-3
TGTGCCAGCAGCTTGGGACTCGAATCCTACAATGAGCAGTTCTTC | CASSLGLESYNEQFF | TRBV5-6 | - | - | TRBJ2-1
TGTGCCAGCAGCTTAGTCGGTGGGAGGGCAGCCTCATATGGCTACACCTTC | CASSLVGGRAASYGYTF | TRBV7-2 | - | - | TRBJ1-2
TGTGCCAGCAGCTTAGGAGTCCAAGAGACCCAGTACTTC | CASSLGVQETQYF | TRBV7-6 | - | once | TRBJ2-5
TGTGCCAGCAGCCCCCAGGGCGCATCCTACAATGAGCAGTTCTTC | CASSPQGASYNEQFF | TRBV7-8 | - | - | TRBJ2-1
TGCGCCAGCATGCTCTCGGGACAGGGTAGTGGCTATGGCTACACCTTC | CASMLSGQGSGYGYTF | TRBV5-1 | TRBD1 | - | TRBJ1-2
TGTGCCAGCAGTCCCCACAGTCGTACTGATGGCTACACCTTC | CASSPHSRTDGYTF | TRBV6-2/TRBV6-3 | - | once | TRBJ1-2
TGCGCCAGCAGCTTGAAATTAGACACTGAAGCTTTCTTT | CASSLKLDTEAFF | TRBV5-1 | - | - | TRBJ1-1
TGTGCCAGCTCTCGACAGAACACTGAAGCTTTCTTT | CASSRQNTEAFF | TRBV18 | - | - | TRBJ1-1
TGTGCCAGCAGTTCCTACCTACTGAGCACTGAAGCTTTCTTT | CASSSYLLSTEAFF | TRBV28 | - | - | TRBJ1-1
TGTGCCAGCAGCCAATCTAGCGGGGGACTCCAAGAGACCCAGTACTTC | CASSQSSGGLQETQYF | TRBV3-1/TRBV3-2 | TRBD2 | - | TRBJ2-5
TGTGCCAGCAGCTTGGGCCTGGACTATAATTCACCCCTCCACTTT | CASSLGLDYNSPLHF | TRBV7-6 | - | - | TRBJ1-6
TGTGCCACCAGTGATGAGAGACAGGGCTGGGGCTATGGCTACACCTTC | CATSDERQGWGYGYTF | TRBV24-1 | TRBD1 | - | TRBJ1-2
TGTGCCAGTAGAGCAGGGGGCGCAGGGTCGTGGGGCAATCAGCCCCAGCATTTT | CASRAGGAGSWGNQPQHF | TRBV19 | TRBD1 | - | TRBJ1-5
TGTGCCAGCAGCCACTGGGGGGAGAACCCAGAAGCTTTCTTT | CASSHWGENPEAFF | TRBV27 | - | - | TRBJ1-1
TGTGCCAGCAGCGCAACCCGGGACAAGTACAATGAGCAGTTCTTC | CASSATRDKYNEQFF | TRBV7-3 | - | - | TRBJ2-1
TGTGCCAGCTCACAACGGAATTTATTAACCAGGACAGGTCTGTTCTCTGAAGCTTTCTTT | CASSQRNLLTRTGLFSEAFF | TRBV18 | TRBD1 | - | TRBJ1-1
TGTGCCAGCAGCTTGAGTCCCCTGAGTGGCTACACCTTC | CASSLSPLSGYTF | TRBV7-2 | - | once | TRBJ1-2
TGCGCCAGCCGGGACAGGGGGCATTTAAGCTACACCTTC | CASRDRGHLSYTF | TRBV4-1 | TRBD1 | - | TRBJ1-2
TGTGCCAGCAGTGAAAAAACAGCTTACGAGCAGTACTTC | CASSEKTAYEQYF | TRBV6-1 | - | - | TRBJ2-7
TGTGCCAGCTCGCCAGGACAGTCCTATGGCTACACCTTC | CASSPGQSYGYTF | TRBV18 | - | - | TRBJ1-2
TGCGCCAGCAGCCCCCTTGCCCCCCCTAGCGGGGGGGCTTACGAGCAGTACTTC | CASSPLAPPSGGAYEQYF | TRBV4-1 | TRBD2 | - | TRBJ2-7
TGTGCCAGCAGTAGCGGGGGCCGTGCCTGGTATGAGCAGTTCTTC | CASSSGGRAWYEQFF | TRBV13 | TRBD2 | - | TRBJ2-1
TGTGCCAGCAGGGGGGGACTAGCGGGACTCGCGAACACCGGGGAGCTGTTTTTT | CASRGGLAGLANTGELFF | TRBV2 | TRBD2 | - | TRBJ2-2
TGTGCCAGCAGCCAAGTCAACAACGAGCAGTACTTC | CASSQVNNEQYF | TRBV3-1/TRBV3-2 | - | - | TRBJ2-7